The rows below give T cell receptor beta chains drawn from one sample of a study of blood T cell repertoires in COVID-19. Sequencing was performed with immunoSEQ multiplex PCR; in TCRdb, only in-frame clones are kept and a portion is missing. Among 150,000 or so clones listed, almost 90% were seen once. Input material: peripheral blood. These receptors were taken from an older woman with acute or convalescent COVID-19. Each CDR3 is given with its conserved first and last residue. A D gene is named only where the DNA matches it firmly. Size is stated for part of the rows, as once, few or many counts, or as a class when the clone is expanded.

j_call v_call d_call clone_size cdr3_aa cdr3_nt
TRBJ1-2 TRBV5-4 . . CASSATAANYGYTF TGTGCCAGCAGCGCCACAGCAGCTAACTATGGCTACACCTTC
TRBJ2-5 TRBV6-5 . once CASKSLGTSGETQYF TGTGCCAGCAAAAGCTTAGGGACATCCGGAGAGACCCAGTACTTC
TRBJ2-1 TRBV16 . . CASSQSGAVEQFF TGTGCCAGCAGCCAATCTGGGGCGGTTGAGCAGTTCTTC
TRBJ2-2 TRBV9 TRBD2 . CASSVATLAVGGELFF TGTGCCAGCAGCGTAGCTACGCTAGCGGTTGGTGGGGAGCTGTTTTTT
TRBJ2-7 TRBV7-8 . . CASSLEALAYEQYF TGTGCCAGCAGCTTAGAGGCACTAGCCTACGAGCAGTACTTC
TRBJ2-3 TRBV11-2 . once CASSRTSTDTQYF TGTGCCAGCAGCCGTACTAGCACAGATACGCAGTATTTT
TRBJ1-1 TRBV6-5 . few CASRSFLNTEAFF TGTGCCAGCAGGTCCTTTTTGAACACTGAAGCTTTCTTT
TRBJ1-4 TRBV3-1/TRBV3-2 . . CASSPRGGEEKLFF TGTGCCAGCAGTCCCAGGGGTGGCGAAGAAAAACTGTTTTTT
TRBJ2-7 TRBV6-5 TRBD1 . CASSYSGTGGLYEQYF TGTGCCAGCAGTTACTCGGGGACAGGGGGCCTCTACGAGCAGTACTTC
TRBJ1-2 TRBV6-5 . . CASTAGAEANYGYTF TGTGCCAGCACCGCGGGGGCAGAAGCTAACTATGGCTACACCTTC
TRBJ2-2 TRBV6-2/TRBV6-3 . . CASSPWGQTGELFF TGTGCCAGCAGCCCTTGGGGGCAAACCGGGGAGCTGTTTTTT
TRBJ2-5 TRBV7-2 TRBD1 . CASSSPHRGETQYF TGTGCCAGCAGCTCCCCTCACAGGGGGGAGACCCAGTACTTC
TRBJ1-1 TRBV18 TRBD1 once CASSPRTGHTEAFF TGTGCCAGCTCACCTCGGACAGGCCACACTGAAGCTTTCTTT
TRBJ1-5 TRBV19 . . CASSVLSGDYSNQPQHF TGTGCCAGTAGCGTCCTCTCAGGGGATTATAGCAATCAGCCCCAGCATTTT
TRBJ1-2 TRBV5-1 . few CASSLDGEVNYGYTF TGCGCCAGCAGCCTGGACGGGGAAGTGAACTATGGCTACACCTTC
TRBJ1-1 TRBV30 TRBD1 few CAWSGSGQGFSAFF TGTGCCTGGAGTGGTTCAGGACAGGGATTCTCGGCTTTCTTT
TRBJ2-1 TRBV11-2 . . CASRVRVDPISVQFF TGTGCCAGCAGGGTGCGGGTAGACCCCATCAGTGTGCAGTTCTTC
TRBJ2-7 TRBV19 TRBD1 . CASSRIPMTGYGYEQYF TGTGCCAGTAGTAGGATTCCGATGACAGGGTACGGATACGAGCAGTACTTC
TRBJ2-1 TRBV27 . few CASRDFNNEQFF TGTGCCAGCCGGGATTTCAACAATGAGCAGTTCTTC
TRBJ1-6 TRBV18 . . CASGTGNSPLHF TGTGCCAGTGGAACAGGCAATTCACCCCTCCACTTT
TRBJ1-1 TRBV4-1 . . CASSTREGTEAFF TGCGCCAGCAGTACCCGAGAGGGGACAGAAGCTTTCTTT
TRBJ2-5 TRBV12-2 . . CASRLAPQVPYQETQYF TGTGCAAGTCGCTTAGCCCCACAGGTACCCTACCAAGAGACCCAGTACTTC
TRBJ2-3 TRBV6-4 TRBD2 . CASSDGSGGPQYF TGTGCCAGCAGTGACGGTAGCGGGGGTCCGCAGTATTTT
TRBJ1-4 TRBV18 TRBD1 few CASSPLPPGQSNEKLFF TGTGCCAGCTCACCTCTCCCCCCGGGACAGTCTAATGAAAAACTGTTTTTT
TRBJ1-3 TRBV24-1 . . CATSGFTGPSGNTIYF TGTGCCACCAGTGGATTCACAGGACCCTCTGGAAACACCATATATTTT
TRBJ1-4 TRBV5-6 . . CASGVVNEKLFF TGTGCCAGCGGAGTCGTGAATGAAAAACTGTTTTTT
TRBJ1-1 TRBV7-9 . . CASHLTGNILAFF TGTGCCAGCCATCTTACAGGAAACATCCTGGCTTTCTTT
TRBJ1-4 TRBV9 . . CASSGQGATNEKLFF TGTGCCAGCAGCGGCCAGGGCGCCACTAATGAAAAACTGTTTTTT
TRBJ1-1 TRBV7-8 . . CASSLAAGRGTEAFF TGTGCCAGCAGCTTAGCAGCAGGGAGGGGAACTGAAGCTTTCTTT
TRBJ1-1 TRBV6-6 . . CASNPQGGNTEAFF TGTGCCAGCAACCCTCAAGGCGGGAACACTGAAGCTTTCTTT
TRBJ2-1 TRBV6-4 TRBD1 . CASSDLFRDRVNEQFF TGTGCCAGCAGCGATTTATTCCGGGACAGGGTCAATGAGCAGTTCTTC
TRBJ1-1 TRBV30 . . CAWRVDREAFF TGTGCCTGGAGAGTAGACAGAGAAGCTTTCTTT
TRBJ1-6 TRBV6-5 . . CASSYHGGGEGSPLHF TGTGCCAGCAGTTACCACGGTGGAGGGGAGGGTTCACCCCTCCACTTT
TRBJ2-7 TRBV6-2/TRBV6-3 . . CASSLQGEEQYF TGTGCCAGCAGTCTGCAGGGTGAAGAGCAGTACTTC
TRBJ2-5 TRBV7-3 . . CASSPGIGETQYF TGTGCCAGCAGCCCGGGGATAGGGGAGACCCAGTACTTC
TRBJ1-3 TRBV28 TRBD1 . CASSLLQGAFGNTIYF TGTGCCAGCAGTTTATTACAGGGGGCATTTGGAAACACCATATATTTT
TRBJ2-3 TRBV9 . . CASSVGVGGGTDTQYF TGTGCCAGCAGCGTAGGGGTAGGGGGGGGCACAGATACGCAGTATTTT
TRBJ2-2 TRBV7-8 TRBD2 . CASSTGVSGGVSGELFF TGTGCCAGCAGCACGGGAGTGAGCGGGGGGGTGTCCGGGGAGCTGTTTTTT
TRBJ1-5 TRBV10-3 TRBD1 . CAISLTGPGGNQPQHF TGTGCCATCAGTTTGACAGGGCCGGGAGGCAATCAGCCCCAGCATTTT
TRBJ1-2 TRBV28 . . CASSFGGGYGYTF TGTGCCAGCAGTTTTGGGGGCGGGTATGGCTACACCTTC
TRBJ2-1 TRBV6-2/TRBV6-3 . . CASSFPGAINHEQFF TGTGCCAGCAGTTTCCCGGGAGCAATTAACCATGAGCAGTTCTTC
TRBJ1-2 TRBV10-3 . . CAISESGFETNYGYTF TGTGCCATCAGTGAATCAGGCTTCGAGACTAACTATGGCTACACCTTC
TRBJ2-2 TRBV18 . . CASSPPLVTGELFF TGTGCCAGCTCACCCCCGTTAGTCACCGGGGAGCTGTTTTTT
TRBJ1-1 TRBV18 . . CASSQGLNTEAFF TGTGCCAGCTCACAGGGGCTGAACACTGAAGCTTTCTTT
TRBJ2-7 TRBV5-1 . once CASSLVPQGEQYF TGCGCCAGCAGCTTGGTACCCCAGGGGGAGCAGTACTTC
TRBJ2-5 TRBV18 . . CASSPSSRSREETQYF TGTGCCAGCTCACCATCCTCCCGGAGCCGCGAAGAGACCCAGTACTTC
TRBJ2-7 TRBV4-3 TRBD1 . CASSHLRGPYEQYF TGCGCCAGCAGCCACCTCAGGGGGCCCTACGAGCAGTACTTC
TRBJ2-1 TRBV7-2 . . CASSLEGGQGQFF TGTGCCAGCAGCTTAGAAGGAGGGCAGGGGCAGTTCTTC
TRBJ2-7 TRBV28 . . CASSFLAYEQYF TGTGCCAGCAGTTTTTTAGCCTACGAGCAGTACTTC
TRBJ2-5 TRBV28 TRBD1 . CASSLTPGQGAETQYF TGTGCCAGCAGTTTAACCCCGGGACAGGGGGCGGAGACCCAGTACTTC
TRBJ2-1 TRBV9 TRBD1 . CASSGRDREKTNEQFF TGTGCCAGCAGCGGCCGAGACAGGGAGAAGACCAATGAGCAGTTCTTC
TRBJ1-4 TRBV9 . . CASSVEGGSGEKLFF TGTGCCAGCAGCGTAGAGGGTGGATCGGGAGAAAAACTGTTTTTT
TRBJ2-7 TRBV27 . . CASSWGGEQYF TGTGCCAGCAGTTGGGGAGGCGAGCAGTACTTC
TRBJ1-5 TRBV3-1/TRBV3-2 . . CASSQLEAAPQHF TGTGCCAGCAGCCAACTCGAGGCGGCGCCCCAGCATTTT
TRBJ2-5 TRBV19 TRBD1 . CASSSTGVETQYF TGTGCCAGTTCATCGACAGGGGTCGAGACCCAGTACTTC
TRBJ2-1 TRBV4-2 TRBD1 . CASSQEQGLSYNEQFF TGTGCCAGCAGCCAGGAACAGGGGCTCTCCTACAATGAGCAGTTCTTC
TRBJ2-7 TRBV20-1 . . CSARRSYEQYF TGCAGTGCTAGGAGGAGCTACGAGCAGTACTTC
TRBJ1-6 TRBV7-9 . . CASSTENSPLHF TGTGCCAGCAGCACAGAGAATTCACCCCTCCACTTT
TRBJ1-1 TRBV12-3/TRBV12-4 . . CASSSRNTEAFF TGTGCCAGCAGTTCGAGGAACACTGAAGCTTTCTTT